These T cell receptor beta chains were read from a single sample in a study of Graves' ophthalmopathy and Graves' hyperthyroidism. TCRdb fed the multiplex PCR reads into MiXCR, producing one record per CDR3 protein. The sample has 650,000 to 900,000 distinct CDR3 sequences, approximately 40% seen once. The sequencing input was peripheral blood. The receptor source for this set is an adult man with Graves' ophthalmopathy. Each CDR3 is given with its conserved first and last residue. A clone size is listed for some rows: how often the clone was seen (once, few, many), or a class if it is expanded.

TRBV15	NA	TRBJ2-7	CATSRGGADSYEQYF
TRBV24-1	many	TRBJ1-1	CATASDVNTEAFF
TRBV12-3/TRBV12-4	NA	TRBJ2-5	CASSSLAEGGETQYF
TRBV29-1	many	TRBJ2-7	CSAQLAENYEQYF
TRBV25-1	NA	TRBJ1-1	CASSMGGFTEAFF
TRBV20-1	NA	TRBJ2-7	CSARDSGSRGYEQYF
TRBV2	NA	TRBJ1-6	CASSEWDINSPLHF
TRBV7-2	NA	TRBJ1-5	CASSLMRGGGQPQHF
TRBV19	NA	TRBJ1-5	CASSPGTGHNQPQHF
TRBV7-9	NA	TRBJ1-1	CASRTQPGEVGTEAFF
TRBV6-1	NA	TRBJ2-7	CASRSYSCYEQYF
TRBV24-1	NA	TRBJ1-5	CASSQVWDQPQHF
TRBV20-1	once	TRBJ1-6	CSARVPGSNNSPLHF
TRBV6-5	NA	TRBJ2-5	CASSYNGGETQYF
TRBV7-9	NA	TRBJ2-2	CASSRDTYTGELFF
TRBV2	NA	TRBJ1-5	CASDGGPGQGSSQPQHF
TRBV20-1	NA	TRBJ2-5	CSARDRQGSGRAGIISETQYF
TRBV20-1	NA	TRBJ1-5	CSARILGQLNQPQHF
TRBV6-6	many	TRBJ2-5	CASSYLGEEETQYF
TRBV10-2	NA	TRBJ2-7	CASVGGATGPNEQYF
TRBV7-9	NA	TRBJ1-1	CASSRRPGQGASEAFF
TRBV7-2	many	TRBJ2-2	CASSLRAVNTGELFF
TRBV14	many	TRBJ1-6	CASSGPLNSPLHF
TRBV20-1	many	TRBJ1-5	CSAPDSSNQPQHF
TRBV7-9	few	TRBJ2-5	CASSASGGLQETQYF
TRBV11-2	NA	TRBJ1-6	CASSRSPTAKSSPLHF
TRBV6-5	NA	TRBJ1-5	CASRDTGAQPQHF
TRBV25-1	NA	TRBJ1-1	CASLIGAVNTEAFF
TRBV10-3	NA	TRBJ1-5	CASSYSSNNQPQHF
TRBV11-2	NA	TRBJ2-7	CASSLGQGQTYEQYF
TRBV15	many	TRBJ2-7	CATSSARSSYEQYF
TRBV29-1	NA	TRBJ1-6	CSLRQGRSPLHF
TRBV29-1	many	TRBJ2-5	CSVEERGETQYF
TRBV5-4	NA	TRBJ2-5	CASSPWGGGETQYF
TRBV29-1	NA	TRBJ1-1	CASSSPGSSTEAFF
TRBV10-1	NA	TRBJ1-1	CASSDPDRGLGTEAFF
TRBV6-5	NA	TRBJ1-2	CASSYRPTGLERGANYGYTF
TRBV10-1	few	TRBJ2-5	CASRGYTDREETQYF
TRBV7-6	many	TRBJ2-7	CASSPGWDYEQYF
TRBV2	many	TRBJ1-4	CASQTGTGGEEKLFF
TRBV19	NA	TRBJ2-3	CASSISLRAGTDTQYF